Following are 5 T cell receptor beta chains from one sample sequenced in a study of T cell responses to AZD1222 COVID-19 vaccine. Data came from immunoSEQ multiplex PCR; TCRdb stores just in-frame clones and leaves some out. Seen here are around 50,000 clones, around 80% observed once, and the top ten hold roughly a tenth. The starting material was peripheral blood, obtained on day 0 of AZD1222 vaccination. The receptor source for this set is an adult in good health.

V and J are TRBV5-1 and TRBJ1-4; D unclear. Trimming cost V 3 bases and J 7 bases, with 4 bases left between them. The CDR3 has 11 residues. CDR1 SGHRS and CDR2 YFSETQ come from the germline V gene. In nucleotides, the CDR3 is TGCGCCAGCAGCTACGGTGAAAAACTGTTTTTT. This sequence encodes CASSYGEKLFF. Using reference TRBV5-1 and TRBJ1-4 for the parts outside the CDR3, the full variable domain is KAGVTQTPRYLIKTRGQQVTLSCSPISGHRSVSWYQQTPGQGLQFLFEYFSETQRNKGNFPGRFSGRQFSNSRSEMNVSTLELGDSALYLCASSYGEKLFFGSGTQLSVL.

The CDR3 bases are TGTGCCAGCAGCTCGGGACTAGGAGGTGAGCAGTTCTTC. Translation: CASSSGLGGEQFF. V usage is TRBV7-8 and J usage is TRBJ2-1, with 8 positions matching TRBD2. The CDR3 is made up of 13 amino acids. Per germline, CDR1 SGHVS and CDR2 FQNEAQ. V lost 4 bases to trimming and J lost 9 bases; unmatched junction nucleotides: 5.

V is TRBV10-1 and J is TRBJ2-7; 10 bases are shared with TRBD2. The CDR3 sequence is 17 residues long. From germline, CDR1 is WNHNN and CDR2 SYGVQD (reference sequence). Losses at the gene ends were 3 bases for V and 5 bases for J; bases not matched to a gene: 13. This chain's CDR3 is CASSDGLLAGVSNEQYF. The CDR3 DNA follows: TGCGCCAGCAGTGATGGGCTCCTAGCGGGAGTGAGTAACGAGCAGTACTTC.

The chain is built from TRBV5-1 and TRBJ2-6; D gene unclear. CDR3 length: 16 residues. The germline V gene encodes CDR1 SGHRS and CDR2 YFSETQ. Trimming stripped 4 bases from V and 2 bases from J, with 13 bases between. The CDR3 here is CASSPPGTAGANVLTF. The CDR3 region has the DNA TGCGCCAGCAGCCCCCCCGGTACAGCTGGGGCCAACGTCCTGACTTTC.

J is TRBJ2-6 and V is TRBV5-1; 8 bases match TRBD1. Germline V gene lookup returns CDR1 SGHRS and CDR2 YFSETQ. This CDR3 is built from 19 residues. V lost 0 bases and J lost 0; bases outside the gene matches: 8. The DNA for the CDR3 is TGCGCCAGCAGCTTGGGGGCCGGGACAGGACCCTCTGGGGCCAACGTCCTGACTTTC. Translated, it gives CASSLGAGTGPSGANVLTF.